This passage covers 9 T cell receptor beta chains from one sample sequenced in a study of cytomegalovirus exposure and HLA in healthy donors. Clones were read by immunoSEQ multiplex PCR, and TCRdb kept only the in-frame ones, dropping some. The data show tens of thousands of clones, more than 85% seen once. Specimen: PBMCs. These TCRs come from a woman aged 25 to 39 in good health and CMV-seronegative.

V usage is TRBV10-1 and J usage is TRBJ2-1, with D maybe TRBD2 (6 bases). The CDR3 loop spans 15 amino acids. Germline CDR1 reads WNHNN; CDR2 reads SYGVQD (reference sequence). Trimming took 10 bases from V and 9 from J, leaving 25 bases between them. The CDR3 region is CANAKDRDSCVEQFF. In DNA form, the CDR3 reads TGCGCCAACGCTAAAGACCGGGACTCTTGTGTTGAGCAGTTCTTC.

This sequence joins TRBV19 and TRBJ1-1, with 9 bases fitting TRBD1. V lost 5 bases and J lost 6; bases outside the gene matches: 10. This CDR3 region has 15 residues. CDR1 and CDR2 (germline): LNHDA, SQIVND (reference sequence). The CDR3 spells CASSPPGQGYAEAFF. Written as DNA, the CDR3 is TGTGCCAGTAGTCCGCCGGGACAGGGCTATGCTGAAGCTTTCTTT.

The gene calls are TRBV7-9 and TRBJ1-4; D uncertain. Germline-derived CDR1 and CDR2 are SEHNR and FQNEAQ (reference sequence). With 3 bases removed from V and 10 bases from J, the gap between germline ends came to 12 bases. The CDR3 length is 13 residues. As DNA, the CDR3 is TGTGCCAGCAGCTTTCCCACAGCTGGAAAACTGTTTTTT. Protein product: CASSFPTAGKLFF.

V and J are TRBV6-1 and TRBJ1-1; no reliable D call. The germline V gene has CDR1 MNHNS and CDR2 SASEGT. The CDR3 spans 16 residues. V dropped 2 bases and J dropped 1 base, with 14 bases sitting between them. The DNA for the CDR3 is TGTGCCAGCAGTGAATGGGCGCGGGGTCCGAACACTGAAGCTTTCTTT. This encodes CASSEWARGPNTEAFF.

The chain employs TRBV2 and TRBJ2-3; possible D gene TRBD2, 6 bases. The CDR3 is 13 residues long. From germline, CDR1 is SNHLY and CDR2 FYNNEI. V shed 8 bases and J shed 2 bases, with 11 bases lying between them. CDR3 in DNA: TGTGCCAGCGGGCGGGAATACACAGATACGCAGTATTTT. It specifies CASGREYTDTQYF.

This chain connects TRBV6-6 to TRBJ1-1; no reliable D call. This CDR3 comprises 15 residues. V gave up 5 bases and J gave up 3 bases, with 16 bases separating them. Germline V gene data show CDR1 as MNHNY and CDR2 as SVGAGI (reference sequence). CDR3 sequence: CASSDIRRGYTEAFF. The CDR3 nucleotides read TGTGCCAGCAGTGACATTCGGCGAGGGTACACTGAAGCTTTCTTT.

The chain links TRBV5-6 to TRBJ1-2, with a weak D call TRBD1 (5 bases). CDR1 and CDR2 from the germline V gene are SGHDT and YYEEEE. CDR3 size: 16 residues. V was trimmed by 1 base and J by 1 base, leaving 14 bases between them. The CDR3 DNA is TGTGCCAGCAGCTTGATCTCGGGGGAGTTTAACTATGGCTACACCTTC. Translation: CASSLISGEFNYGYTF.

The CDR3 loop is CASLGSPGNTIYF. CDR3 sequence (DNA): TGTGCCAGCCTGGGCAGCCCGGGAAACACCATATATTTT. The V call is TRBV6-6, the J call TRBJ1-3; D uncertain. V was trimmed by 8 bases and J by 4 bases, leaving 12 bases between them. Germline V gene lookup returns CDR1 MNHNY and CDR2 SVGAGI (reference sequence). This CDR3 is 13 amino acids long.

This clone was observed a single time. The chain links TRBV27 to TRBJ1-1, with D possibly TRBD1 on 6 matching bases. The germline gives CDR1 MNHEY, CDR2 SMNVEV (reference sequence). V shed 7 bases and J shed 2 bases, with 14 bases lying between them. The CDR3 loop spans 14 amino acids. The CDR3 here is CASNVQGPNTEAFF. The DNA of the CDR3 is TGTGCCAGCAACGTACAGGGCCCCAACACTGAAGCTTTCTTT.